This TCR beta chain appears in the sequencing data of a study of cytomegalovirus exposure and HLA in healthy donors (dated by TCRdb to 2015 to 2018). As for the study more broadly: An earlier analysis of a few hundred of the donors reported 250 to 350 Gb of sequence data and 95 million to 130 million unique TCR beta sequences obtained from about 180 million T cells. An early release covering more than 500 HLA-typed donors comprised approximately 290 gigabases of sequencing data and around 85 million unique TCR sequences. Among the 398 genotyped donors, roughly 80% belonged to the genetic ancestry cluster associated with self-reported Caucasian donors. The aim of the study was to test whether cataloging public T cell receptors could identify signatures of past pathogen exposure. The study used immunosequencing to profile the T cell repertoires of approximately 630 subjects and linked those repertoires to cytomegalovirus serostatus. A separate validation cohort of approximately 130 different subjects was used in addition to the 666-subject first cohort. To predict cytomegalovirus infection status, the study combined high-throughput TCR immunosequencing, statistical association of individual TCRs with disease status, and machine learning. A later analysis re-examined previously published TCR beta repertoires from more than 550 donors and added high-resolution HLA genotyping to investigate patterns of TCR occurrence. Rather than drawing on any new phenotypic data, the later analysis identified candidate immune exposures from TCR beta sequences and the way those sequences occurred across donors. To decide whether each TCR beta V gene segment behaved as functional or pseudogenic, an earlier analysis of several hundred of the donors relied on high-throughput TCR beta sequencing. Alongside the repertoire data, information on donor age, sex, ethnicity and CMV serostatus was compiled. A later genetic analysis used genome-wide SNP genotypes for about 55% of the 666 donors, treating that subset as a discovery cohort. Every discovery cohort repertoire had been produced on one sequencing platform. HLA typing included class I and class II loci at four-digit resolution. The number of typed donors differed by locus: roughly 629-640 for A, B, C, DRB1 and DQB1; about 520 for DQA1; roughly 600 for DPA1; and around 450 for DPB1. Five DR-DQ haplotypes were treated as single units for association and clustering because of strong linkage in the cohort. Across around 400 genotyped donors of the cohort, an average of 235,054 unique TCR beta nucleotide sequences per donor were sequenced, and 15% to 20% of those sequences were non-productive.

Library prep was done by the immunoSEQ multiplex PCR assay. A mixture of 60 forward primers for TCR Vbeta segments and 13 reverse primers for TCR Jbeta segments was used in the multiplex PCR. The CDR3 region of rearranged TCR beta genes was amplified from genomic DNA by a multiplex PCR assay. On the Illumina HiSeq System, the amplified TCR beta libraries were sequenced as 87-base-pair reads. In the paper's pipeline: Across the 670 or so repertoires, a later analysis counted 75 million to 90 million unique TCR beta chains, 9.5 million to 13 million of which were shared by at least two donors. A nearest-neighbor algorithm error-corrected the raw reads and collapsed the reads into unique sequences, merging closely related sequences to remove PCR and sequencing errors. To assign V, D and J gene segments, CDR3 sequences were aligned to IMGT reference sequences. For a sequence to be retained, a match of at least six nucleotides to both a V gene segment and a J gene segment was required. A rearrangement was called productive if the CDR3 had no stop codons and remained in frame with V and J, and every other rearrangement was called non-productive. CDR3 was defined according to IMGT convention as the region running from the second conserved V-encoded cysteine to the conserved J-encoded phenylalanine. The earlier analysis of fewer than 700 of the donors excluded sequences that lacked an unambiguous match to a single V gene segment. An earlier analysis of 500 to 700 of the donors classified V segments as functional when productive rearrangements were above 56.7% and as segregating when the standard deviation between donors was above 5%. A statistical classification framework was built to diagnose cytomegalovirus status from the catalog of TCR beta chain sequences. A later analysis assigned V and J genes by comparing TCR nucleotide sequences with IMGT/GENE-DB human TR gene sequences. In a later analysis, CDR3 sequences and most-parsimonious VDJ recombination scenarios were assigned using the TCRdist pipeline. In a later analysis, every TCR beta chain was defined by the combination of its CDR3 amino acid sequence and its V-gene family, and reads without a unique V-gene family were dropped. As a way to deal with suspected cross-contamination and a sequencing artifact, a later analysis dropped roughly 600 nucleotide sequences that were highly shared and had low generation probability. For each public chain, a later analysis derived a clonal expansion index from normalized ranks of inferred template counts within each repertoire. Generation probabilities in a later analysis came from a VDJ recombination model fitted to out-of-frame rearrangements, and those results were checked against IGoR. A later analysis scored TCR-TCR, TCR-HLA and TCR-CMV co-occurrence with hypergeometric tests, applying a repertoire-size bias correction to TCR pairs. To estimate false discovery rates, a later analysis permuted the HLA or CMV assignments 20 times. In a later analysis, co-occurring TCRs were grouped using DBSCAN, with TCRdist sequence similarity added in when clustering inside HLA-allele-positive subsets. For co-occurrence clustering, repertoires with fewer than 30,000 or more than 120,000 public chains were excluded, along with roughly five repertoires with anomalous nucleotide sharing. The source is immuneACCESS, and TCRdb retained only in-frame sequences with V and J called. Part of the clones is not carried over; for the studies checked, unresolved V genes explain less than half of this, and the remainder is unexplained. V and J calls and clone size are those listed in that table; D and trimming were worked out from the DNA. This sample's table contains tens of thousands of clones. The top ten hold 5% of the sample.

The cohort consisted of 666 healthy bone marrow donors. At the time of sampling, all cohort members were nominally healthy, though unrecorded immune exposures were likely present. The donor was CMV seropositive and belonged to the group of around 300 seropositive cohort members. A peripheral blood sample was provided by each donor, and peripheral blood mononuclear cells were used for TCR beta sequencing. Genomic DNA extraction from the blood cell samples was performed with the Qiagen DNeasy Blood Extraction Kit. CDR1 and CDR2, per the germline V gene (reference sequence), are GTSNPN and SVGIG. Trimming at the junction amounts to 1 base on V and 3 bases on J, and the germline ends lie 11 bases apart. The cysteine opens and the phenylalanine closes a CDR3 of 14 amino acids. Here the CDR3 DNA is all that survives: 42 bases in frame from base 1. What the study reported, not specific to this receptor: Specific HLA alleles were associated with 16,951 TCR beta sequences at a false discovery rate of 0.05 in a later analysis. In a later genetic analysis, a missense DCLRE1C variant was associated with V-gene and J-gene trimming of TCR beta chains, and the association was replicated in an independent cohort. While some public TCRs were present in many individuals, most TCR sequences turned up only very rarely across donors. According to the authors, the approach could potentially be generalized to other disease states and immunological phenotypes. A group of highly shared sequence variants was considered likely to be a technical artifact of the sequencing pipeline. Correlated functional status among segregating V segments might reflect linkage disequilibrium, but an unknown experimental factor could not be ruled out. This cohort had only TCR beta chains sequenced, and the lack of alpha or paired-chain data limited which features could be detected. Because HLA typing was missing for some donors at each locus, association tests included only the typed subset. A further reported finding was that TCR beta sequences accurately predicted the HLA-A and HLA-B alleles for most subjects in the first cohort. The study gave a list of 150 to 200 TCR beta chains associated with cytomegalovirus. A later genetic analysis reported fewer N-insertions in productive TCRs among donors in an Asian-associated ancestry cluster than the roughly 720-donor mean. The classifier was reported to diagnose cytomegalovirus status with high specificity and sensitivity in both the original and validation cohorts. In a later analysis, HLA-associated TCR beta chains showed more clonal expansion and lower generation probabilities than non-associated chains that were equally common. Sequencing depth was assumed to be roughly uniform across donors in the presence/absence analyses, though that assumption may not hold. In vitro tests confirmed that three of the cytomegalovirus-associated TCR beta chains recognize cytomegalovirus antigens. According to a later analysis, TCR association rates differed among HLA loci, with DRB1 alleles showing the most associated TCRs and HLA-C alleles showing the fewest. When HLA alleles, especially DR and DQ, strongly co-occurred, TCR associations were difficult to assign to individual alleles. Most CMV-associated TCR beta chains appeared to be HLA-restricted in a later analysis, and the HLA associations seemed to be driven largely by CMV exposure. A later analysis reported that several top co-occurrence clusters appeared linked to parvovirus B19, influenza, CMV and Epstein-Barr virus. An earlier analysis of 587 of the donors showed that most TCR beta V segments appeared in productive rearrangements either about 87% or about 30% of the time, which broadly matched IMGT annotations. The earlier analysis of approximately 540 of the donors excluded roughly 16 rarely observed V segments, including chromosome 9 orphons, because counts were too low. Because the 87-base-pair reads could not distinguish some IMGT-functional V segments, including TRBV6-2 and TRBV6-3, those segments were excluded. Immune exposure information for the cohort was limited to CMV serostatus.

A word on this clone: Its recognized antigen is unknown.

The clonotype was recovered from a woman between 40 and 55 years old in good health and CMV-seropositive. The sample consisted of PBMCs. This chain joins TRBV30 to TRBJ2-3; a tentative D call is TRBD1 (5 bases match). In nucleotides, the sequence is TGTGCCTGGAGTGCAGGGTGGGTTACAGATACGCAGTATTTT. Its coded protein is CAWSAGWVTDTQYF.